The clone carrying this T cell receptor (beta chain) has a count of ten or more. The data are from a study of T cells in Graves' hyperthyroidism and ophthalmopathy. From RNA transcripts, TCR beta CDR3 regions were amplified. With the HTBI primer set, the TCR CDR3 went through a first round of RT-PCR. From the multiplex PCR reads, TCRdb called clonotypes with MiXCR, one entry per CDR3 protein. The sample has about 690,000 distinct CDR3 sequences, around a sixth seen once. V was shortened by 1 base and J by 5 bases, with 10 bases between the two germline ends. Germline CDR1 and CDR2: SGHRS and YFSETQ. This CDR3 region has 13 residues.

Sequenced input: blood. The TCR sequence derives from a man aged 45 to 65 with Graves' hyperthyroidism. The chain couples TRBV5-1 to TRBJ2-7; perhaps TRBD2 as D (5 bases). Written as DNA, the CDR3 is TGCGCCAGCAGCTTGCGGGGTATCAACGAGCAGTACTTC. Its protein is CASSLRGINEQYF.